One and the same sample provided the 8 T cell receptor beta chains below, sequenced in a study of chemoradiotherapy in HPV16-positive cancers. Data came from immunoSEQ multiplex PCR; TCRdb stores just in-frame clones and leaves some out. The data show 11,000 or so clones, 76% seen once. Sampling took place from a patient who underwent chemoradiotherapy. Receptors were obtained from a human donor with HPV-associated anogenital cancer.

This chain links TRBV6-1 with TRBJ1-3, with D unresolved. The CDR3 runs to 13 residues. From germline, CDR1 is MNHNS and CDR2 SASEGT. Trimming took off 3 bases at V and 4 bases at J, with 7 bases between the two ends. The CDR3 DNA follows: TGTGCCAGCAGTGAGGGCAGAGGAAACACCATATATTTT. Translation gives CASSEGRGNTIYF.

The chain links TRBV6-5 to TRBJ1-1, with D maybe TRBD1 (6 bases). The germline V and J ends were trimmed by 5 bases and 1 base, with 8 bases remaining between them. Germline CDR1 is MNHEY and CDR2 is SVGAGI. There are 13 residues in the CDR3. CDR3 sequence: CASSGGQNTEAFF. The CDR3 nucleotides read TGTGCCAGCAGTGGGGGACAGAACACTGAAGCTTTCTTT.

This clone was seen more than once but under ten times. The V gene is TRBV7-9, the J gene TRBJ1-6; perhaps TRBD1 as D (5 bases). The germline V gene encodes CDR1 SEHNR and CDR2 FQNEAQ (reference sequence). This CDR3 spans 13 amino acids. The V end lost 3 bases, the J end lost 10 bases, and 10 bases lay between the germline ends. The CDR3 bases are TGTGCCAGCAGCTTTGCATGGGGGTCACCCCTCCACTTT. Translating it yields CASSFAWGSPLHF.

This sequence joins TRBV7-6 and TRBJ2-5; maybe TRBD1 (6 bases). Germline lookup yields CDR1 SGHVS and CDR2 FNYEAQ. The CDR3 has 14 amino acids. V lost 3 bases, J lost 5 bases, and 13 bases lay in between. The CDR3 spells CASSFPWGPETQYF. CDR3 in DNA: TGTGCCAGCAGCTTTCCTTGGGGGCCTGAGACCCAGTACTTC.

The chain links TRBV5-4 to TRBJ1-1; tentative D call: TRBD1 (6 bases). The germline CDR1 and CDR2 sequences are SGHNT and YYREEE (reference sequence). The V gene lost 3 bases and the J gene lost 0 bases, with 12 bases spanning the gap. CDR3 length: 15 residues. The CDR3 protein is CASSSRTDMNTEAFF. As DNA, the CDR3 is TGTGCCAGCAGCTCGCGGACAGATATGAACACTGAAGCTTTCTTT.

The genes are TRBV2 and TRBJ1-5; D remains ambiguous. Germline lookup yields CDR1 SNHLY and CDR2 FYNNEI. The CDR3 loop spans 12 amino acids. The V end was cut by 6 bases, the J end by 6 bases, with 9 bases between. The CDR3 sequence is CASRVGLQPQHF. CDR3 DNA: TGTGCCAGCAGAGTCGGACTTCAGCCCCAGCATTTT.

The J gene is TRBJ2-3, the V gene TRBV9, with D unclear. The CDR3 has 13 amino acids. The germline V and J ends were trimmed by 0 bases and 5 bases, with 7 bases remaining between them. Germline lookup yields CDR1 SGDLS and CDR2 YYNGEE. This CDR3 is CASSVGVVDTQYF. CDR3 DNA sequence: TGTGCCAGCAGCGTAGGGGTAGTAGATACGCAGTATTTT. Based on the CDR3 plus reference TRBV9 and TRBJ2-3, the full variable domain is DSGVTQTPKHLITATGQRVTLRCSPRSGDLSVYWYQQSLDQGLQFLIQYYNGEERAKGNILERFSAQQFPDLHSELNLSSLELGDSALYFCASSVGVVDTQYFGPGTRLTVL.

The rearrangement uses TRBV12-5 and TRBJ2-7; the D gene is possibly TRBD1 (6 bases). Between the trimmed V and J ends, which lost 0 bases and 2 bases, there was a span of 14 bases. The CDR3 is 16 amino acids. In germline, CDR1 is LGHNT, CDR2 FRNRAP. The CDR3 DNA reads as TGTGCTAGTGGTTTGGTACTTACAGGGATCGCCTACGAGCAGTACTTC. Its translation is CASGLVLTGIAYEQYF.